These 16 T cell receptor beta chains originate from one sample sequenced in a study of shared clonotypes between healthy human individuals (dated by TCRdb to 2019 to 2021). Libraries were prepared through the immunoSEQ multiplex PCR assay. TCRdb took over this immuneACCESS table, retaining in-frame rearrangements with V and J assigned. Such tables are incomplete; in checked studies, under half of the missing clones stem from an unresolved V gene, and the remainder is unexplained. The sample data list approximately 980,000 clones, and more than 75% of these were observed just once. The ten largest clonotypes hold approximately 1.5% of the sample. The source material was memory CD4+ T cells sorted from blood. The cell subset or site label of this sample denotes: CD45RA-negative fraction. The receptors originated from a young man in good health.

This clone was seen a few times. The V gene is TRBV7-2, the J gene TRBJ1-1, with D possibly TRBD1 on 5 matching bases. The germline V and J ends were trimmed by 0 bases and 0 bases, with 11 bases remaining between them. Germline-derived CDR1 and CDR2 are SGHTA and FQGNSA. The CDR3 spans 16 residues. CDR3: CASSLAPRGMNTEAFF. The CDR3 DNA reads TGTGCCAGCAGCTTAGCTCCCCGGGGGATGAACACTGAAGCTTTCTTT. The whole variable domain, filled in from reference TRBV7-2 and TRBJ1-1, reads GAGVSQSPSNKVTEKGKDVELRCDPISGHTALYWYRQSLGQGLEFLIYFQGNSAPDKSGLPSDRFSAERTGGSVSTLTIQRTQQEDSAVYLCASSLAPRGMNTEAFFGQGTRLTVV.

Details on this clone: Other nucleotide sequences from this sample produce the same CDR3. The chain couples TRBV5-4 to TRBJ2-5, with D possibly TRBD2 on 5 matching bases. Per the germline V gene, CDR1 is SGHNT and CDR2 is YYREEE (reference sequence). CDR3 length: 14 amino acids. Trimming shortened V by 3 bases and J by 1 base, and 10 bases separated the two germline ends. The DNA for the CDR3 is TGTGCCAGCAGCTCAAGCGGCTTCCAAGAGACCCAGTACTTC. This gives the protein CASSSSGFQETQYF.

This chain links TRBV6-5 with TRBJ1-6; 7 nucleotides agree with TRBD1. With 7 bases clipped from V and 8 bases from J, the junction kept 8 bases outside the gene matches. The germline V gene has CDR1 MNHEY and CDR2 SVGAGI. This CDR3 comprises 14 residues. CDR3 sequence reads: CASNGGTEYSPLHF. The DNA of the CDR3 is TGTGCCAGCAACGGTGGGACAGAGTATTCACCCCTCCACTTT.

The table lists this clone with many counts. The V gene is TRBV10-3, the J gene TRBJ2-5, with TRBD2 identical over 11 bases. CDR3 length: 17 amino acids. Trimming cost V 3 bases and J 5 bases; bases outside gene matches: 11. From germline, CDR1 is ENHRY and CDR2 SYGVKD. The CDR3 sequence is CAISDSVAGGRAETQYF. The CDR3 DNA reads TGTGCCATCAGTGATTCGGTAGCGGGAGGGCGTGCGGAGACCCAGTACTTC.

There are a few counts of this clone. The genes are TRBV5-1 and TRBJ1-1, with TRBD1 identical over 8 bases. J gave up 4 bases and V 4 bases, and 6 bases lay outside the gene matches. The CDR3 runs 14 residues. Germline CDR1 is SGHRS and CDR2 is YFSETQ. The CDR3 nucleotides are TGCGCCAGCAGCAGGACAGGGAGCCCCACTGAAGCTTTCTTT. Translated, it gives CASSRTGSPTEAFF.

The rearrangement links TRBV9 to TRBJ1-4, with D unclear. CDR1 and CDR2 from the germline V gene are SGDLS and YYNGEE. V was trimmed by 3 bases and J by 1 base, leaving 7 bases between them. The CDR3 spans 14 residues. CDR3 sequence: CASSGLKTNEKLFF. DNA of the CDR3: TGTGCCAGCAGCGGACTGAAAACTAATGAAAAACTGTTTTTT.

On this clone: Additional DNA sequences in this sample encode the identical CDR3. The chain combines TRBV6-6 with TRBJ2-7, with D perhaps TRBD2 (6 bases). Trimming shortened V by 2 bases and J by 4 bases, and 15 bases separated the two germline ends. CDR3 size: 15 residues. Germline V gene data show CDR1 as MNHNY and CDR2 as SVGAGI (reference sequence). The CDR3 is CASSYGFTGEYEQYF. The DNA for the CDR3 is TGTGCCAGCAGTTACGGTTTTACGGGGGAGTACGAGCAGTACTTC.

The rearrangement links TRBV10-1 to TRBJ1-3; 7 positions agree with TRBD1. V trimming: 3 bases; J trimming: 2 bases; junction bases outside the gene matches: 4. The CDR3 is 15 amino acids. Germline V lookup: CDR1 WNHNN, CDR2 SYGVQD (reference sequence). The CDR3 loop is CASSDEGAPGNTIYF. The CDR3 nucleotides read TGCGCCAGCAGTGACGAGGGGGCGCCTGGAAACACCATATATTTT.

The rearrangement links TRBV14 to TRBJ1-6; a weak D match, TRBD1 (6 bases). This CDR3 contains 16 residues. Germline CDR1 is SGHDN and CDR2 is FVKESK. The V and J ends lost 4 bases and 3 bases respectively, with 13 bases between them. The CDR3 bases are TGTGCCAGCAGCCTTGGGGGCGGGTTCTATAATTCACCCCTCCACTTT. Translated: CASSLGGGFYNSPLHF.

This clone is a singleton in its sample. V is TRBV9 and J is TRBJ2-5; 11 bases line up with TRBD1. The V segment lost 3 bases and the J segment 5 bases; nucleotides outside the gene matches: 6. Germline loops: CDR1 SGDLS, CDR2 YYNGEE. The CDR3 length is 15 residues. The CDR3 coding sequence is TGTGCCAGCAGCGCAACGGACAGGGGGCGTGAGACCCAGTACTTC. This sequence encodes CASSATDRGRETQYF.

The chain joins TRBV27 to TRBJ2-1; TRBD2 matches 15 bases. CDR3 length: 16 amino acids. V trimming: 6 bases; J trimming: 13 bases; junction bases outside the gene matches: 13. Per the germline V gene, CDR1 is MNHEY and CDR2 is SMNVEV (reference sequence). The CDR3 region has the DNA TGTGCCAGCAGGGACCTGGGACTAGCGGGAGGTCAGCTTCAGTTCTTC. Amino acid sequence: CASRDLGLAGGQLQFF.

The chain couples TRBV5-4 to TRBJ2-1, with 7 bases lining up with TRBD1. Germline loops: CDR1 SGHNT, CDR2 YYREEE (reference sequence). J was trimmed by 5 bases and V by 5 bases; bases with no gene match: 10. This CDR3 spans 15 amino acids. In DNA, the CDR3 is TGTGCCAGCAGTTACCAGGGGGTAGTCGACAATGAGCAGTTCTTC. Translating it yields CASSYQGVVDNEQFF.

This clone was seen a single time. This rearrangement joins TRBV28 to TRBJ2-5; 10 nucleotides match TRBD1. The germline V gene encodes CDR1 MDHEN and CDR2 SYDVKM. Trimming cost V 5 bases and J 6 bases; bases outside gene matches: 3. The CDR3 has 13 residues. This CDR3 is CASSRDRGKTQYF. CDR3 coding DNA: TGTGCCAGCAGTCGGGACAGGGGAAAGACCCAGTACTTC.

The chain joins TRBV11-1 to TRBJ2-3, with unresolved D. The CDR3 has 14 residues. V lost 7 bases and J lost 5, with 16 bases in between. The germline V gene encodes CDR1 SGHAT and CDR2 FQDESV (reference sequence). CDR3: CASTDFQVGDTQYF. In DNA, the CDR3 is TGTGCCAGCACCGACTTCCAAGTTGGAGATACGCAGTATTTT. Looking up the rest from reference TRBV11-1 and TRBJ2-3 gives the full variable domain: EAEVAQSPRYKITEKSQAVAFWCDPISGHATLYWYRQILGQGPELLVQFQDESVVDDSQLPKDRFSAERLKGVDSTLKIQPAELGDSAMYLCASTDFQVGDTQYFGPGTRLTVL.

CDR3 region: CASSLSGESYEQYF. In nucleotides, the CDR3 is TGTGCCAGCAGCTTAAGCGGGGAATCCTACGAGCAGTACTTC. The chain joins TRBV7-3 to TRBJ2-7, with D maybe TRBD2 (6 bases). The CDR3 loop spans 14 amino acids. V was clipped by 1 base and J by 1 base, with 8 bases between them. Germline V lookup: CDR1 SGHTA, CDR2 FQGTGA.

This rearrangement joins TRBV4-1 to TRBJ1-2; no reliable D call. Germline assignment: CDR1 MGHRA and CDR2 YSYEKL. The V and J ends lost 0 bases and 4 bases respectively, with 9 bases between them. The CDR3 is 14 residues long. In DNA form, the CDR3 reads TGCGCCAGCAGCCAAGATCGAGGCGTCTATGGCTACACCTTC. Its translation: CASSQDRGVYGYTF.